The entry that follows covers one T cell receptor beta chain sequence. This record comes from a study of blood T cell repertoires in COVID-19. Turning to the study itself: T cells, B-cell-depleted T cells, or PBMCs provided the cDNA or gDNA that served as material.

The table came from immunoSEQ multiplex PCR; TCRdb's copy has only in-frame clones and leaves some out. The sample consists of roughly 190,000 clones, more than 70% of them appearing once. The V end was cut by 2 bases, the J end by 0 bases, with 7 bases between. The CDR3 sequence is 14 residues long. Germline V gene data show CDR1 as LGHNA and CDR2 as YSLEER. Sequencing was carried out using peripheral blood. The sequence was collected from a man between 40 and 49 years old with active or convalescent COVID-19. This chain uses TRBV4-3 with TRBJ1-1; no clear D gene. CDR3 sequence: CASSQQTLNTEAFF. CDR3 nucleotides: TGCGCCAGCAGCCAACAGACACTGAACACTGAAGCTTTCTTT.